A selection of T cell receptor beta chains follows, all from one sample in a study of blood T cell repertoires in COVID-19. Using immunoSEQ multiplex PCR, the repertoire was profiled, and TCRdb retains in-frame clones only, with some absent. The table shows around 42,000 clones, with 88% occurring only once. The source material was peripheral blood. These receptors all come from a human donor in a cohort sampled during active COVID-19. The CDR3 runs from the conserved cysteine through the conserved F or W.

j_call,v_call,cdr3_aa
TRBJ2-7,TRBV4-2,CASSSGQSFRYEQYF
TRBJ1-1,TRBV7-9,CASSPRLDTEAFF
TRBJ2-1,TRBV27,CASSLGGLVHNEQFF
TRBJ1-2,TRBV28,CASSLNSGIGGYTF
TRBJ2-2,TRBV19,CASSIKLRKLATRVGTGELFF
TRBJ2-1,TRBV27,CASSSSGGRGEQFF
TRBJ2-2,TRBV9,CASSDREEGTNTGELFF
TRBJ1-5,TRBV15,CATSGGQGVSRPQHF
TRBJ1-1,TRBV30,CAWGGQGNTEAFF
TRBJ2-2,TRBV24-1,CATRSTSGELFF
TRBJ2-5,TRBV7-9,CASSQVRTGQETQYF